A selection of T cell receptor beta chains follows, all from one sample in a study of blood T cell repertoires in COVID-19. Sequencing used immunoSEQ multiplex PCR; TCRdb keeps in-frame clones, though not all of them. The table includes 110,000 to 150,000 clones, more than 75% detected once. Sequencing used peripheral blood. Receptors originate from a human donor in a cohort sampled during active COVID-19. Both conserved end residues are part of each CDR3. A D gene is named only where the DNA matches it firmly. Rows may omit the clone size; those that give it use once, few, many or a size class.

clone size: -
J gene: TRBJ2-5
V gene: TRBV7-3
D gene: TRBD2
CDR3 protein: CASSPGLAGVGQETQYF
CDR3 DNA: TGTGCCAGCAGCCCGGGACTAGCGGGAGTAGGGCAAGAGACCCAGTACTTC

clone size: once
J gene: TRBJ2-1
V gene: TRBV28
D gene: -
CDR3 protein: CASSLYIVEQFF
CDR3 DNA: TGTGCCAGCAGTTTATATATAGTCGAGCAGTTCTTC

clone size: -
J gene: TRBJ2-3
V gene: TRBV7-9
D gene: -
CDR3 protein: CASSSLWSGTDTQYF
CDR3 DNA: TGTGCCAGCAGCTCGCTCTGGTCGGGGACAGATACGCAGTATTTT

clone size: few
J gene: TRBJ2-1
V gene: TRBV11-2
D gene: TRBD2
CDR3 protein: CASSHSGGNEQFF
CDR3 DNA: TGTGCCAGCAGCCACTCCGGGGGGAATGAGCAGTTCTTC

clone size: -
J gene: TRBJ2-5
V gene: TRBV7-9
D gene: -
CDR3 protein: CASSLEAAQTQYF
CDR3 DNA: TGTGCCAGCAGCTTAGAGGCGGCTCAGACCCAGTACTTC

clone size: -
J gene: TRBJ2-2
V gene: TRBV7-9
D gene: TRBD1
CDR3 protein: CASSLNQGAGELFF
CDR3 DNA: TGTGCCAGCAGCTTAAACCAGGGGGCCGGGGAGCTGTTTTTT

clone size: few
J gene: TRBJ2-6
V gene: TRBV7-9
D gene: TRBD1
CDR3 protein: CASSLPRDRGFSGANVLTF
CDR3 DNA: TGTGCCAGCAGCCTCCCACGGGACAGGGGATTTTCTGGGGCCAACGTCCTGACTTTC

clone size: -
J gene: TRBJ2-7
V gene: TRBV2
D gene: -
CDR3 protein: CASSEQAGYEQYF
CDR3 DNA: TGTGCCAGCAGTGAGCAGGCCGGCTACGAGCAGTACTTC

clone size: -
J gene: TRBJ1-2
V gene: TRBV4-1
D gene: -
CDR3 protein: CASSQGETAPGYTF
CDR3 DNA: TGCGCCAGCAGCCAAGGCGAGACAGCCCCTGGCTACACCTTC

clone size: -
J gene: TRBJ2-7
V gene: TRBV27
D gene: -
CDR3 protein: CASSLGPGSGYEQYF
CDR3 DNA: TGTGCCAGCAGTTTAGGTCCAGGGTCGGGCTACGAGCAGTACTTC

clone size: -
J gene: TRBJ2-5
V gene: TRBV9
D gene: -
CDR3 protein: CASSVGVTAWRIQETQYF
CDR3 DNA: TGTGCCAGCAGCGTAGGCGTAACCGCTTGGCGGATCCAAGAGACCCAGTACTTC

clone size: -
J gene: TRBJ2-1
V gene: TRBV5-1
D gene: TRBD2
CDR3 protein: CASSSQFTSGGAGRYNEQFF
CDR3 DNA: TGCGCCAGCAGCTCCCAGTTTACTAGCGGGGGGGCCGGGCGGTACAATGAGCAGTTCTTC

clone size: -
J gene: TRBJ2-3
V gene: TRBV4-1
D gene: -
CDR3 protein: CASSQERDMSGADTQYF
CDR3 DNA: TGCGCCAGCAGCCAAGAACGGGACATGTCTGGGGCAGATACGCAGTATTTT

clone size: -
J gene: TRBJ2-2
V gene: TRBV6-1
D gene: TRBD2
CDR3 protein: CASSGTSGRAKNTGELFF
CDR3 DNA: TGTGCCAGCAGTGGTACTAGCGGGAGGGCCAAAAACACCGGGGAGCTGTTTTTT

clone size: -
J gene: TRBJ2-3
V gene: TRBV4-2
D gene: -
CDR3 protein: CASSQTGLTTDTQYF
CDR3 DNA: TGTGCCAGCAGCCAGACGGGACTCACTACAGATACGCAGTATTTT

clone size: -
J gene: TRBJ2-4
V gene: TRBV28
D gene: -
CDR3 protein: CASSQSKNIQYF
CDR3 DNA: TGTGCCAGCAGCCAGTCCAAAAACATTCAGTACTTC

clone size: -
J gene: TRBJ2-3
V gene: TRBV27
D gene: -
CDR3 protein: CASSSRADTQYF
CDR3 DNA: TGTGCCAGCAGTTCCAGGGCAGATACGCAGTATTTT

clone size: once
J gene: TRBJ2-7
V gene: TRBV3-1/TRBV3-2
D gene: -
CDR3 protein: CASSQDTYEQYF
CDR3 DNA: TGTGCCAGCAGCCAAGATACCTACGAGCAGTACTTC

clone size: -
J gene: TRBJ2-7
V gene: TRBV7-9
D gene: -
CDR3 protein: CASSSGRVTAYEQYF
CDR3 DNA: TGTGCCAGCAGCTCCGGCAGGGTTACGGCCTACGAGCAGTACTTC

clone size: -
J gene: TRBJ2-7
V gene: TRBV18
D gene: TRBD2
CDR3 protein: CASSQGLAGGSYEQYF
CDR3 DNA: TGTGCCAGCTCACAGGGACTAGCGGGAGGGTCCTACGAGCAGTACTTC

clone size: -
J gene: TRBJ1-1
V gene: TRBV5-1
D gene: TRBD1
CDR3 protein: CASSLVGGQGSEAFF
CDR3 DNA: TGCGCCAGCAGCTTGGTGGGGGGACAGGGTTCCGAAGCTTTCTTT

clone size: -
J gene: TRBJ2-3
V gene: TRBV9
D gene: TRBD2
CDR3 protein: CASSVGVAGSTDTQYF
CDR3 DNA: TGTGCCAGCAGCGTAGGGGTAGCGGGGAGCACAGATACGCAGTATTTT

clone size: -
J gene: TRBJ1-2
V gene: TRBV6-5
D gene: -
CDR3 protein: CASTENGVGGYTF
CDR3 DNA: TGTGCCAGCACCGAAAACGGGGTAGGCGGCTACACCTTC

clone size: once
J gene: TRBJ1-1
V gene: TRBV27
D gene: -
CDR3 protein: CASRSYNTEAFF
CDR3 DNA: TGTGCCAGCAGGTCTTACAATACTGAAGCTTTCTTT

clone size: -
J gene: TRBJ1-4
V gene: TRBV5-4
D gene: -
CDR3 protein: CASSSVGGGHSEKLFF
CDR3 DNA: TGTGCCAGCAGCTCGGTGGGGGGGGGACACAGTGAAAAACTGTTTTTT

clone size: -
J gene: TRBJ1-4
V gene: TRBV19
D gene: TRBD1
CDR3 protein: CASSTRTGQLFF
CDR3 DNA: TGTGCCAGTAGTACTAGGACAGGTCAACTGTTTTTT

clone size: few
J gene: TRBJ2-7
V gene: TRBV10-1
D gene: TRBD2
CDR3 protein: CASSDRSGGTYEQYF
CDR3 DNA: TGCGCCAGCAGTGATCGCAGCGGGGGAACCTACGAGCAGTACTTC

clone size: -
J gene: TRBJ2-1
V gene: TRBV29-1
D gene: TRBD2
CDR3 protein: CSVKTSGMSSYNEQFF
CDR3 DNA: TGCAGCGTTAAAACTAGCGGGATGAGCTCCTACAATGAGCAGTTCTTC

clone size: -
J gene: TRBJ2-7
V gene: TRBV28
D gene: -
CDR3 protein: CASRRALGGAYEQYF
CDR3 DNA: TGTGCCAGTCGAAGGGCGCTAGGGGGGGCCTACGAGCAGTACTTC

clone size: -
J gene: TRBJ1-4
V gene: TRBV5-1
D gene: -
CDR3 protein: CASSLAVGVEGEKLFF
CDR3 DNA: TGCGCCAGCAGCTTGGCCGTAGGGGTTGAAGGCGAAAAACTGTTTTTT

clone size: -
J gene: TRBJ2-7
V gene: TRBV7-2
D gene: TRBD2
CDR3 protein: CASSLSMAGGYEQYF
CDR3 DNA: TGTGCCAGCAGCTTATCGATGGCGGGAGGATACGAGCAGTACTTC

clone size: -
J gene: TRBJ2-5
V gene: TRBV11-2
D gene: TRBD2
CDR3 protein: CASSRGLAEEGETQYF
CDR3 DNA: TGTGCCAGCAGCCGGGGACTAGCGGAAGAGGGCGAGACCCAGTACTTC

clone size: -
J gene: TRBJ2-2
V gene: TRBV4-2
D gene: -
CDR3 protein: CASSPHTSNTGELFF
CDR3 DNA: TGTGCCAGCAGCCCCCACACCTCCAACACCGGGGAGCTGTTTTTT

clone size: -
J gene: TRBJ2-7
V gene: TRBV29-1
D gene: TRBD1
CDR3 protein: CSTLKTGSGEQYF
CDR3 DNA: TGCAGCACACTTAAGACAGGGTCGGGCGAGCAGTACTTC

clone size: -
J gene: TRBJ2-7
V gene: TRBV30
D gene: -
CDR3 protein: CAWSVPPQVSEQYF
CDR3 DNA: TGTGCCTGGAGTGTACCCCCCCAGGTGTCCGAGCAGTACTTC

clone size: -
J gene: TRBJ2-1
V gene: TRBV19
D gene: TRBD1
CDR3 protein: CASSIDRGGPTGTSSYNEQFF
CDR3 DNA: TGTGCCAGTAGTATAGATCGAGGGGGCCCTACAGGGACCAGCTCCTACAATGAGCAGTTCTTC

clone size: -
J gene: TRBJ1-3
V gene: TRBV15
D gene: -
CDR3 protein: CATSREKGSSGNTIYF
CDR3 DNA: TGTGCCACCAGCAGAGAGAAAGGGAGCTCTGGAAACACCATATATTTT

clone size: once
J gene: TRBJ2-3
V gene: TRBV4-1
D gene: TRBD1
CDR3 protein: CASSDRVPDTQYF
CDR3 DNA: TGCGCCAGCAGCGACAGGGTTCCAGATACGCAGTATTTT

clone size: few
J gene: TRBJ1-6
V gene: TRBV28
D gene: -
CDR3 protein: CASSPPPREYNSPLHF
CDR3 DNA: TGTGCCAGCAGTCCGCCCCCGCGGGAGTATAATTCACCCCTCCACTTT

clone size: -
J gene: TRBJ1-5
V gene: TRBV19
D gene: -
CDR3 protein: CASSMAAGGNQPQHF
CDR3 DNA: TGTGCCAGTAGTATGGCGGCAGGGGGCAATCAGCCCCAGCATTTT

clone size: -
J gene: TRBJ1-5
V gene: TRBV30
D gene: TRBD1
CDR3 protein: CAWSRQGASGQPQHF
CDR3 DNA: TGTGCCTGGAGTCGACAGGGGGCGTCCGGTCAGCCCCAGCATTTT

clone size: -
J gene: TRBJ2-7
V gene: TRBV28
D gene: -
CDR3 protein: CASRNTGRDEQYF
CDR3 DNA: TGTGCCAGCAGGAACACAGGGAGGGACGAGCAGTACTTC

clone size: -
J gene: TRBJ1-4
V gene: TRBV5-8
D gene: -
CDR3 protein: CASSPQGTNEKLFF
CDR3 DNA: TGTGCCAGCAGCCCCCAGGGTACTAATGAAAAACTGTTTTTT

clone size: -
J gene: TRBJ2-5
V gene: TRBV12-3/TRBV12-4
D gene: -
CDR3 protein: CASSPALVETQYF
CDR3 DNA: TGTGCCAGCAGCCCAGCACTAGTGGAGACCCAGTACTTC

clone size: -
J gene: TRBJ1-1
V gene: TRBV15
D gene: -
CDR3 protein: CATSTMNTEAFF
CDR3 DNA: TGTGCCACCAGCACCATGAACACTGAAGCTTTCTTT

clone size: -
J gene: TRBJ2-2
V gene: TRBV4-1
D gene: -
CDR3 protein: CASSQKGAGELFF
CDR3 DNA: TGCGCCAGCAGCCAAAAGGGAGCGGGGGAGCTGTTTTTT

clone size: once
J gene: TRBJ2-3
V gene: TRBV6-5
D gene: -
CDR3 protein: CASSSWPTDTQYF
CDR3 DNA: TGTGCCAGCAGTTCATGGCCCACAGATACGCAGTATTTT

clone size: once
J gene: TRBJ2-7
V gene: TRBV4-2
D gene: TRBD2
CDR3 protein: CASSQEAGTSGYYEQYF
CDR3 DNA: TGTGCCAGCAGCCAAGAAGCGGGGACTAGCGGATACTACGAGCAGTACTTC

clone size: -
J gene: TRBJ2-2
V gene: TRBV2
D gene: -
CDR3 protein: CASSGGLGGELFF
CDR3 DNA: TGTGCCAGCAGCGGGGGTCTTGGAGGGGAGCTGTTTTTT

clone size: -
J gene: TRBJ2-6
V gene: TRBV5-1
D gene: -
CDR3 protein: CASTSLQAFGANVLTF
CDR3 DNA: TGCGCCAGCACCAGCCTCCAGGCCTTTGGGGCCAACGTCCTGACTTTC

clone size: -
J gene: TRBJ2-7
V gene: TRBV6-1
D gene: -
CDR3 protein: CASSESSPDSPYEQYF
CDR3 DNA: TGTGCCAGCAGTGAAAGCAGCCCGGACAGCCCCTACGAGCAGTACTTC

clone size: -
J gene: TRBJ1-1
V gene: TRBV28
D gene: -
CDR3 protein: CASSLFDVSAEAFF
CDR3 DNA: TGTGCCAGCAGTTTATTTGATGTTAGCGCTGAAGCTTTCTTT

clone size: -
J gene: TRBJ1-3
V gene: TRBV12-3/TRBV12-4
D gene: -
CDR3 protein: CASTQLGGNTIYF
CDR3 DNA: TGTGCCAGCACGCAACTCGGGGGAAACACCATATATTTT

clone size: -
J gene: TRBJ1-5
V gene: TRBV10-3
D gene: -
CDR3 protein: CAMGSGDSNQPQHF
CDR3 DNA: TGTGCCATGGGGTCGGGGGACAGCAATCAGCCCCAGCATTTT

clone size: -
J gene: TRBJ1-6
V gene: TRBV28
D gene: -
CDR3 protein: CASEKGVDAETNSPLHF
CDR3 DNA: TGTGCCAGCGAGAAAGGGGTGGACGCCGAGACCAATTCACCCCTCCACTTT

clone size: -
J gene: TRBJ2-1
V gene: TRBV12-3/TRBV12-4
D gene: -
CDR3 protein: CASSESSDNEQFF
CDR3 DNA: TGTGCCAGCAGTGAAAGTAGCGACAATGAGCAGTTCTTC

clone size: once
J gene: TRBJ1-6
V gene: TRBV19
D gene: TRBD1
CDR3 protein: CASREQGAGSPLHF
CDR3 DNA: TGTGCCAGTAGGGAACAGGGGGCTGGTTCACCCCTCCACTTT